This T cell receptor beta chain was sequenced during a study of blood T cell repertoires in COVID-19. Study-level information: Samples of COVID-19 (acute and convalescent) were obtained from the United States, Italy and Spain. The cDNA or gDNA used as material had been derived from T cells, B-cell-depleted T cells, or PBMCs.

Here immunoSEQ multiplex PCR was the method, and the copy in TCRdb shows in-frame clones only, minus some. Among about 120,000 clones listed, roughly nine tenths were seen once. Sequencing input: peripheral blood. This clonotype was sampled from an older man with active or convalescent COVID-19.

Here the CDR3 DNA reads TGCGCCAGCAGCCAAGGGGGGCAACAGCCCCAGCATTTT. Translation: CASSQGGQQPQHF. V gene TRBV4-1 combines with J gene TRBJ1-5; maybe TRBD1 (6 bases). CDR3 size: 13 residues. Between the trimmed V and J ends, which lost 1 base and 7 bases, there was a span of 8 bases. The germline gives CDR1 MGHRA, CDR2 YSYEKL.